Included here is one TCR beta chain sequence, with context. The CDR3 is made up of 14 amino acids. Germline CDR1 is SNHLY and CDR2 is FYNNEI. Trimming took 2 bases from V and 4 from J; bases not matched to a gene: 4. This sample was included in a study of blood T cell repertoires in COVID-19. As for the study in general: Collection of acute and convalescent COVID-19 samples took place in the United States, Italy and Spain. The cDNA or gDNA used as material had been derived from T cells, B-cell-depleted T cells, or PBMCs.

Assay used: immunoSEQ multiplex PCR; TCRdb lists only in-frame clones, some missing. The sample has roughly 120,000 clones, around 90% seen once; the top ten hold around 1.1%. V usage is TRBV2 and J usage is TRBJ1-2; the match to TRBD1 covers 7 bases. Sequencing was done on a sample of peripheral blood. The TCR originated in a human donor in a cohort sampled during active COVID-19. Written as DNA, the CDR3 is TGTGCCAGCAGTGAAATTAGGGACAGCTATGGCTACACCTTC. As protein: CASSEIRDSYGYTF.